This T cell receptor beta chain was captured by sequencing in a study of blood T cell repertoires in COVID-19. About the study: Samples representing acute and convalescent COVID-19 were sourced from the United States, Italy and Spain.

Germline V gene lookup returns CDR1 LNHNV and CDR2 YYDKDF (reference sequence). The CDR3 is 15 residues long. The J segment lost 4 bases and the V segment lost 6 bases, leaving 7 bases of the junction unmatched. Enrollees, roughly 18 to 89 years old, lived in 24 US areas. Membership in each cohort depended on participant-reported clinical history. Original analysis: The authors estimated nucleated cell counts from reference gene primer amplification. Libraries were prepared by immunoSEQ multiplex PCR; TCRdb keeps only in-frame clonotypes and omits some of them. V and J calls and clone size are as listed in that table; D and trimming were resolved from the DNA. Of approximately 220,000 clones listed, roughly 80% are singletons.

The specimen sequenced was PBMCs or T cells enriched from blood (not recorded which). This chain connects TRBV15 to TRBJ1-5; 9 bases align to TRBD1. The TCR sequence derives from a woman aged 40 to 49 with acute COVID-19. The chain's CDR3 is CATSPKGQGNQPQHF. The CDR3 DNA follows: TGTGCCACCAGTCCTAAGGGACAGGGAAATCAGCCCCAGCATTTT.